A selection of T cell receptor beta chains follows, all from one sample in a study of blood T cell repertoires in COVID-19. Libraries were prepared by immunoSEQ multiplex PCR; TCRdb keeps only in-frame clonotypes and omits some of them. The sample lists under 250,000 clones; around nine tenths were seen once. The sequenced material came from peripheral blood. All receptors come from a woman in her sixties who had recovered from COVID-19. The CDR3 runs from the conserved cysteine through the conserved F or W.

15	TRBV5-6	TRBJ1-2	CASSLTGQGLRGYTF
15	TRBV7-2	TRBJ2-1	CASSQTSDSYNEQFF
16	TRBV19	TRBJ2-7	CASSLLTGSTSYEQYF
13	TRBV3-1/TRBV3-2	TRBJ2-2	CASSARGSGELFF
14	TRBV7-9	TRBJ2-5	CASSIRQVQETQYF
14	TRBV5-6	TRBJ2-7	CASSGGTVSYEQYF
13	TRBV10-2	TRBJ2-7	CASSAGGSYEQYF
15	TRBV2	TRBJ2-7	CASSGAEKASYEQYF
15	TRBV2	TRBJ1-5	CASSDNTQSNQPQHF
17	TRBV5-1	TRBJ1-2	CASSPRDSPKGNYGYTF
18	TRBV5-1	TRBJ1-1	CASSLNAPSPGMNTEAFF
15	TRBV6-5	TRBJ1-3	CASSPDRATGNTIYF
17	TRBV5-4	TRBJ2-5	CASSSPSLAGGQETQYF
18	TRBV28	TRBJ1-6	CASSLSPDTNSYNSPLHF
13	TRBV29-1	TRBJ2-7	CSVVVGGVGEQYF
14	TRBV4-1	TRBJ2-3	CASSQDIELALMYF
14	TRBV6-1	TRBJ2-7	CASSEIRGQSEQYF
14	TRBV7-9	TRBJ1-2	CASSPVDRGNGYTF
14	TRBV6-5	TRBJ1-3	CASSTGSSGNTIYF
14	TRBV18	TRBJ2-1	CASSPAGGPYEQFF
16	TRBV4-3	TRBJ1-4	CASSPPRTGRYEKLFF
16	TRBV5-5	TRBJ1-2	CASSFEVGQRTSGYTF
14	TRBV6-1	TRBJ2-5	CASSDGGAYETQYF
16	TRBV11-3	TRBJ2-3	CASSKGQDASTDTQYF
15	TRBV4-3	TRBJ2-7	CASSRGLGSSYEQYF
15	TRBV6-2/TRBV6-3	TRBJ1-5	CASSRHRAAGQPQHF
14	TRBV5-4	TRBJ1-1	CASSARPTGHEAFF
17	TRBV9	TRBJ1-2	CASSVGAGAVSSYGYTF
15	TRBV5-1	TRBJ2-5	CASSWRGGWGETQYF
17	TRBV10-3	TRBJ2-1	CAISESHLSGGINEQFF
14	TRBV5-1	TRBJ2-5	CASSFGTSEETQYF
14	TRBV7-9	TRBJ1-1	CASSLGQGSTEAFF
15	TRBV28	TRBJ2-7	CASSTVGGISYEQYF
15	TRBV29-1	TRBJ2-7	CSYENRGRTPYEQYF
15	TRBV7-2	TRBJ2-3	CASSAGGLHTDTQYF
16	TRBV5-1	TRBJ1-4	CASSYTLTDLNEKLFF
15	TRBV6-4	TRBJ1-2	CASSDELGQGAAYTF
14	TRBV28	TRBJ1-5	CASSAGTGVQPQHF
18	TRBV5-1	TRBJ2-1	CASSLGARGPGSYNEQFF
12	TRBV3-1/TRBV3-2	TRBJ1-2	CASSHGAGGYTF
14	TRBV5-4	TRBJ2-2	CASSYTGVAGELFF
16	TRBV27	TRBJ2-7	CASSPPNYGGEYEQYF
15	TRBV5-4	TRBJ2-5	CASSLAGGRQETQYF
15	TRBV5-1	TRBJ2-7	CASSVNPGQNYEQYF
12	TRBV27	TRBJ1-2	CASRSNRGGYTF
13	TRBV28	TRBJ1-1	CAGQTGGSTEAFF
16	TRBV18	TRBJ1-6	CASSPLLEASSSPLHF
16	TRBV29-1	TRBJ2-3	CSAARQGRGSTDTQYF
14	TRBV19	TRBJ2-2	CASSRYTFTGELFF
16	TRBV24-1	TRBJ1-4	CATSELTGTGFEKLFF
16	TRBV20-1	TRBJ2-5	CSASIGGLLLGETQYF